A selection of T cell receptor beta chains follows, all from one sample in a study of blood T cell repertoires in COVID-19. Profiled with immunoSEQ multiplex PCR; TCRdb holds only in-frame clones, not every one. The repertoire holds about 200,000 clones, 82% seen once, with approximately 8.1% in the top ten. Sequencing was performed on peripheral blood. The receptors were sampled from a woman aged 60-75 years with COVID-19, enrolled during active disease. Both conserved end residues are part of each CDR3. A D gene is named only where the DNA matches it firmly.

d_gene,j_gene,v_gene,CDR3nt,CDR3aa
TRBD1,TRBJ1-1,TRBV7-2,TGTGCCAGCTTACGGGACAGGGGTTCGGTTGAAGCTTTCTTT,CASLRDRGSVEAFF
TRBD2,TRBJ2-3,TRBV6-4,TGTGCCAGCAGTGACTGGGAGGGCCGGACAGATACGCAGTATTTT,CASSDWEGRTDTQYF
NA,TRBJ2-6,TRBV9,TGTGCCAGCAGCCCTCGACAGGACTCTGGGGCCAACGTCCTGACTTTC,CASSPRQDSGANVLTF
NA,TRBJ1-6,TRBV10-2,TGCGCCAGCAGTGAGGTAGGAGGGCCTTCACCCCTCCACTTT,CASSEVGGPSPLHF
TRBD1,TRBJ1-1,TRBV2,TGTGCCCGAACACAGGGGGGCGGGGAAGCTTTCTTT,CARTQGGGEAFF
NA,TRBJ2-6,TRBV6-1,TGTGCCAGCAGTGACAACTCTGGGGCCAACGTCCTGACTTTC,CASSDNSGANVLTF
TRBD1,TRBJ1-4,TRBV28,TGTGCCAGCAGTTTTGGGACAGGGATTGAAAAACTGTTTTTT,CASSFGTGIEKLFF
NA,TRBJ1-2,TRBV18,TGTGCCAGCTCACCCGGGGGGACTGGCTACACCTTC,CASSPGGTGYTF
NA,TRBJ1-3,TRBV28,TGTGCCAGCAGTTTAAACAGGGCGACCTCTGGAAACACCATATATTTT,CASSLNRATSGNTIYF
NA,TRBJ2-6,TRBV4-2,TGTGCCAGCAGCCAGGGTAGAAGGGGTGGGGCCAACGTCCTGACTTTC,CASSQGRRGGANVLTF
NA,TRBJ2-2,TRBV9,TGTGCCAGCAGCGAAGGGACATCGAACACCGGGGAGCTGTTTTTT,CASSEGTSNTGELFF
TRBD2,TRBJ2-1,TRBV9,TGTGCCAGCAGCCCGAGGACTAGCGGCACCTACAATGAGCAGTTCTTC,CASSPRTSGTYNEQFF